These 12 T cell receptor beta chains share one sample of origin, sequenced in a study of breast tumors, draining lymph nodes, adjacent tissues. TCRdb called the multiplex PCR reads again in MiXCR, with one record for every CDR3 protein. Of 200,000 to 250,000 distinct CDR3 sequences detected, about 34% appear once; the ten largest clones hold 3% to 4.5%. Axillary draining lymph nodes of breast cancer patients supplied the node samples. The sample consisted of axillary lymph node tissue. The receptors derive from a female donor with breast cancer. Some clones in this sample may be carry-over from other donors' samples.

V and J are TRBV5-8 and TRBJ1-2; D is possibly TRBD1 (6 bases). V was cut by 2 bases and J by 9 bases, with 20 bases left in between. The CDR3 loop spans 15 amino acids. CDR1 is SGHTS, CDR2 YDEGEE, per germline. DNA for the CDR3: TGTGCCAGCAGCTTAAACAGGGAAGTACCCACCAGCTACACCTTC. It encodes CASSLNREVPTSYTF. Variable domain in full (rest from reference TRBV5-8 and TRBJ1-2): EAGVTQSPTHLIKTRGQQATLRCSPISGHTSVYWYQQALGLGLQFLLWYDEGEERNRGNFPPRFSGRQFPNYSSELNVNALELEDSALYLCASSLNREVPTSYTFGSGTRLTVV.

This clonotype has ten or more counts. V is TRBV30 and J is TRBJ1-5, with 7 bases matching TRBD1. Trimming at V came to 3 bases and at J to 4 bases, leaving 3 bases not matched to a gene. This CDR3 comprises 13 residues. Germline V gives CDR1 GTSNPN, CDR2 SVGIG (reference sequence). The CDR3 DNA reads TGTGCCTGGAGCCCAGGGGGTAATCAGCCCCAGCATTTT. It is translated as CAWSPGGNQPQHF.

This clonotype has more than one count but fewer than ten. The CDR3 reads CASRRDRDYGYTF. CDR3 nucleotide sequence: TGTGCCAGCAGAAGGGACAGGGACTATGGCTACACCTTC. This chain joins TRBV6-6 and TRBJ1-2; 9 bases match TRBD1. CDR3 size: 13 residues. The V gene end was trimmed by 6 bases and the J gene end by 3 bases; junction bases not matched to a gene: 2. Germline V gene data show CDR1 as MNHNY and CDR2 as SVGAGI (reference sequence).

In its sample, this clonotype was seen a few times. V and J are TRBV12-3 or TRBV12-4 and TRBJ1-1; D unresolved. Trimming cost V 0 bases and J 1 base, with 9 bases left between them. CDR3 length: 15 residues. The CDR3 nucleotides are TGTGCCAGCAGTTTAGCGCCGATTCCGAACACTGAAGCTTTCTTT. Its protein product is CASSLAPIPNTEAFF.

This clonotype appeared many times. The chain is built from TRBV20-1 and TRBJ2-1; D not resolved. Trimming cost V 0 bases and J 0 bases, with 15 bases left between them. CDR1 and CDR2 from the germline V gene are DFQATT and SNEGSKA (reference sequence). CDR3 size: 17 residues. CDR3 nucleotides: TGCAGTGCTAGAGACGACGCCCTGTCTGGCTCCTACAATGAGCAGTTCTTC. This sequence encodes CSARDDALSGSYNEQFF.

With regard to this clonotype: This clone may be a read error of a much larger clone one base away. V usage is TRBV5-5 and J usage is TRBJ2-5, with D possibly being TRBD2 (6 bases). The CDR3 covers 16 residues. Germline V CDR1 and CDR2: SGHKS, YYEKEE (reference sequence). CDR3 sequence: CVSSRETASRREDQYF. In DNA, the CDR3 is TGTGTCAGCAGCCGGGAGACAGCGTCGCGGAGGGAGGACCAGTACTTC.

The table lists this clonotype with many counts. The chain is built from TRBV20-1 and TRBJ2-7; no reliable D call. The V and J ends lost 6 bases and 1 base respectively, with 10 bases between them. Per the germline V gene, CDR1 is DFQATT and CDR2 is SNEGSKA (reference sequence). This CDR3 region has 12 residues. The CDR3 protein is CSAPDLSYEQYF. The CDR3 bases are TGCAGTGCCCCCGACCTTTCCTACGAGCAGTACTTC.

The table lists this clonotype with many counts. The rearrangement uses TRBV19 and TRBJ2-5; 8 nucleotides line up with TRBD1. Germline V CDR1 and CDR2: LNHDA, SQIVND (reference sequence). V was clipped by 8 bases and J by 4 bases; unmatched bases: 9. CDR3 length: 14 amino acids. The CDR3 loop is CASRSTGGGETQYF. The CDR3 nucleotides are TGTGCCAGTCGATCTACAGGGGGAGGAGAGACCCAGTACTTC.

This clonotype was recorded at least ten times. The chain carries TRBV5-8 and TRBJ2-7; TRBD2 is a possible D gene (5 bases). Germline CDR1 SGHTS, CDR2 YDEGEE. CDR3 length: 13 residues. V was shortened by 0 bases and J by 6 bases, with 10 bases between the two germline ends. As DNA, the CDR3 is TGTGCCAGCAGCTTGGAGAGAGGGTCCGAGCAGTACTTC. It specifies CASSLERGSEQYF.

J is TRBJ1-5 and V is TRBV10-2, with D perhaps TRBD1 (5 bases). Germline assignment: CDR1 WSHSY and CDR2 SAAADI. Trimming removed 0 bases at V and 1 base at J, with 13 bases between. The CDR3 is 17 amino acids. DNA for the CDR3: TGCGCCAGCAGTGAGTCAGTCGGGGCCCGGAGCAATCAGCCCCAGCATTTT. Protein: CASSESVGARSNQPQHF.

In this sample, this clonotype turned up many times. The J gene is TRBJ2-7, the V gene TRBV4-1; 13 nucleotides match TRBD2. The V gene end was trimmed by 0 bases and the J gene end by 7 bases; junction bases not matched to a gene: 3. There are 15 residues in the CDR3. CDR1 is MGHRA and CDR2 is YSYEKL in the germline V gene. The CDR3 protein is CASSQDSGLAGEQYF. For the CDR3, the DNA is TGCGCCAGCAGCCAAGACTCGGGACTAGCGGGAGAGCAGTACTTC.

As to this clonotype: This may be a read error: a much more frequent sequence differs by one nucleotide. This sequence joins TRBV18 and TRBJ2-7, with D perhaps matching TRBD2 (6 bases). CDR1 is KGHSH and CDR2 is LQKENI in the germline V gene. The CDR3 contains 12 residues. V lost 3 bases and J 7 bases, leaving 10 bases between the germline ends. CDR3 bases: TGTGCCAGCTCACCGGGACGGGGGGAGCAGTACTTC. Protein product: CASSPGRGEQYF.